The sample holds a few counts of the clone carrying this T cell receptor (beta chain). The V end lost 4 bases, the J end lost 0 bases, and 7 bases lay between the germline ends. This CDR3 has 14 amino acids. These data belong to a study of blood T cells in healthy people across ages. Sample-barcoded 5' priming and a J-beta primer mix drove a second PCR of about 6 to 12 cycles. TCRdb ran MiXCR on the 5' RACE reads and lists one entry per CDR3 protein. Found here are some 710,000 distinct CDR3 sequences, 22% of them singletons; the top ten hold roughly a fifth. The origin of this receptor is a man between 65 and 80 years old in good health. V gene TRBV12-3 or TRBV12-4 combines with J gene TRBJ2-4; D unresolved. Input material: blood. The CDR3 protein is CASSSSIAKNIQYF. Here the CDR3 DNA reads TGTGCCAGCAGTTCTTCTATAGCCAAAAACATTCAGTACTTC.